This T cell receptor (beta chain) was retrieved from a study of memory CD4+ T cells and cytomegalovirus serostatus. Looking at the study overall: Healthy Belgian adult donors included about nine CMV-positive and 24 CMV-negative people.

Germline values: CDR1 SGHDT, CDR2 YYEEEE. With 2 bases removed from V and 4 bases from J, the gap between germline ends came to 19 bases. CDR3 length: 17 residues. Libraries were prepared by immunoSEQ multiplex PCR; TCRdb keeps only in-frame clonotypes and omits some of them. The sample lists approximately 51,000 clones; roughly 74% were seen once. Single viable CD3+CD4+CD8-CD45RO+ cells were sorted as the memory CD4+ T cells. This clone was observed once. This clonotype was sampled from an adult in good health and CMV-seropositive. The rearrangement links TRBV5-6 to TRBJ1-5, with a tentative D call TRBD1 (5 bases). Sequencing input: memory CD4+ T cells from blood. This CDR3 is CASSFQGADSPNQPQHF. The DNA for the CDR3 is TGTGCCAGCAGCTTTCAAGGTGCCGACAGCCCTAATCAGCCCCAGCATTTT.